The 8 T cell receptor beta chains in this list originate from one sample, sequenced in a study of cytomegalovirus exposure and HLA in healthy donors. Primers for the PCR totalled 60 Vbeta and 13 Jbeta. Clones were read by immunoSEQ multiplex PCR, and TCRdb kept only the in-frame ones, dropping some. The table has 84,000 or so clones, 65% to 85% seen once; the top ten hold around 3.4%. The sequencing sample was made of PBMCs. The receptors originated from a man between 50 and 59 years old in good health and CMV-seronegative.

This clone occurred a few times. Other DNA sequences from this sample encode an identical CDR3 as well. The chain carries TRBV30 and TRBJ1-5; TRBD1 might be the D (5 bases). Germline V lookup: CDR1 GTSNPN, CDR2 SVGIG (reference sequence). The CDR3 runs to 13 residues. Trimming left V 0 bases short and J 4 bases short, with 7 bases between. CDR3 nucleotide sequence: TGTGCCTGGAGTGTCCAGGGTAATCAGCCCCAGCATTTT. The encoded protein is CAWSVQGNQPQHF.

This clone has a handful of counts. The DNA of the CDR3 is TGTGCCTGGAGCCTCCTAACAGGGAATTCACCCCTCCACTTT. Translated: CAWSLLTGNSPLHF. The genes are TRBV30 and TRBJ1-6; tentative D call: TRBD1 (6 bases). Deletions cut 3 bases from V and 7 bases from J, with 13 bases between. Germline CDR1 GTSNPN, CDR2 SVGIG (reference sequence). The CDR3 extends over 14 amino acids.

The chain links TRBV30 to TRBJ1-1, with TRBD1 as a possible D gene (6 bases). CDR3 length: 18 residues. V gave up 3 bases and J gave up 0 bases, with 23 bases separating them. CDR1 is GTSNPN, CDR2 SVGIG, per germline (reference sequence). The CDR3 DNA reads as TGTGCCTGGAGGACCCGGTTGGGGGCGCAGATTTTGAACACTGAAGCTTTCTTT. The encoded protein is CAWRTRLGAQILNTEAFF.

The chain links TRBV19 to TRBJ1-1; unclear D gene. The germline CDR1 and CDR2 sequences are LNHDA and SQIVND (reference sequence). The length of the CDR3 is 13 residues. The V end lost 3 bases, the J end lost 9 bases, and 14 bases lay between the germline ends. CDR3 in DNA: TGTGCCAGTAGTATGGAGACGTATGGTAAAGCTTTCTTT. Translation: CASSMETYGKAFF.

This clone occurred once. The chain uses TRBV4-3 and TRBJ2-3; D is uncertain. The CDR3 has 17 amino acids. V lost 0 bases and J lost 2, with 15 bases in between. Germline V gene sequence: CDR1 LGHNA, CDR2 YSLEER. The CDR3 nucleotides are TGCGCCAGCAGCCAAGAGGTGGCTAGGTCCCACACAGATACGCAGTATTTT. Translated: CASSQEVARSHTDTQYF.

This rearrangement joins TRBV28 to TRBJ1-2, with D possibly matching TRBD1 (5 bases). Germline CDR1 MDHEN, CDR2 SYDVKM. There are 11 residues in the CDR3. V was trimmed by 2 bases and J by 8 bases, leaving 6 bases between them. The DNA of the CDR3 is TGTGCCAGCAGTTTAAACAGGGGCTACACCTTC. Its translation is CASSLNRGYTF.

The chain employs TRBV18 and TRBJ1-1, with TRBD1 matching over 10 bases. Germline CDR1 is KGHSH and CDR2 is LQKENI. This CDR3 contains 15 residues. With 5 bases clipped from V and 5 bases from J, the junction kept 8 bases outside the gene matches. CDR3 region: CASSSSTGGRTEAFF. CDR3 nucleotide sequence: TGTGCCAGCTCATCGTCGACAGGGGGCCGAACTGAAGCTTTCTTT. The full variable domain, its missing parts supplied by reference TRBV18 and TRBJ1-1, is NAGVMQNPRHLVRRRGQEARLRCSPMKGHSHVYWYRQLPEEGLKFMVYLQKENIIDESGMPKERFSAEFPKEGPSILRIQQVVRGDSAAYFCASSSSTGGRTEAFFGQGTRLTVV.

The chain uses TRBV6-5 and TRBJ2-1; a possible D gene is TRBD1 (5 bases). V lost 8 bases to trimming and J lost 7 bases, with 21 bases between them. The CDR3 is 15 amino acids. The germline V gene has CDR1 MNHEY and CDR2 SVGAGI. CDR3 sequence reads: CASFRAAQGRNEQFF. CDR3 sequence (DNA): TGTGCCAGCTTCCGGGCGGCCCAGGGAAGAAATGAGCAGTTCTTC.